This T cell receptor beta chain was retrieved from a study of T cells in Graves' hyperthyroidism and ophthalmopathy (dated by TCRdb to the late 2010s). Study-level background: Peripheral blood was collected at initial diagnosis, before any treatment. An independent validation cohort of under 20 hyperthyroidism patients and approximately 17 patients who later progressed to ophthalmopathy tested prospective prediction of ophthalmopathy. The paper reports TCR Vbeta CDR3 sequencing of some 140 peripheral blood samples: around 45 ophthalmopathy, fewer than 80 hyperthyroidism and around 17 progressor patients. TCR V-J signatures able to tell the groups apart were searched for in a discovery cohort of 90 to 100 patients, of whom approximately 40 had Graves' ophthalmopathy and some 60 had stable Graves' hyperthyroidism. For training and testing, the approximately 92 patients in the discovery cohort were randomly divided in a 7:3 ratio. Following sampling, methimazole starting at 30 mg daily was given to hyperthyroidism patients, and high-dose intravenous methylprednisolone was given to ophthalmopathy patients. In several Graves' hyperthyroidism patients, the study also compared T-cell repertoires from thyroid tissue with T-cell repertoires from blood.

On this clonotype: The target of this receptor is not known. No per-base quality is available; no much larger clone lies one base away.

Overall results and qualifications from the work: During validation, the model predicted progression to ophthalmopathy a median of approximately 6.5 months ahead of onset, with 60% to 71% sensitivity and 72.22% specificity. Blood samples also contained most of the expanded thyroid clonotypes (frequency above 0.001), which suggests that blood repertoires may reflect thyroid immune responses. Sample size was not statistically predetermined, and blinding of investigators to group allocation was not performed. Ophthalmopathy was separated from stable hyperthyroidism by a 13 V-J signature model, with around 90% sensitivity and roughly 81% specificity obtained in cross-validation and 80%/75% obtained in testing.

The TCR beta CDR3 regions were amplified from RNA transcripts. The first round of RT-PCR for the TCR CDR3 was performed with the HTBI primer set and the Qiagen OneStep RT-PCR kit. The libraries were constructed in a second round of multiplex PCR and then size-selected and purified. Libraries were sequenced paired-end with 100 bp reads on an Illumina HiSeq2000. Turning to the authors' computational methods: SOAPnuke was used to process the raw data, throwing out any read that contained adapters or uncalled bases, had a mean Phred below 15, or lacked an exact constant-primer or identifier match. COPE v1.2.5 was used to merge the high-quality paired reads, and each unique nucleotide sequence was defined as a clonotype. MiTCR v1.1 was used to align clonotypes to the IMGT TRBV, TRBD and TRBJ reference segments. Analysis was restricted to V-J combinations with a frequency above 0.0001, which covered 99.2% of repertoires. The TCS score was defined as the ratio of F50 (clonal expansion) to E x V (chaos), calculated using BLOSUM62-based TCRdist between CDR3 peptides within each V-J. Welch's t-statistics and random forest reduced roughly 500 V-J features to roughly 13, which were used in a naive Bayes classifier (R e1071). TCRdb's own reprocessing of the public reads used fastp at Q25 and MiXCR and kept productive beta chains. Rows merge per CDR3 protein into single entries with the most common DNA and genes. TCRdb's processing, not the authors' own work, is the source of the V and J calls. The sample yields roughly 400,000 distinct CDR3 sequences; roughly 25% were counted once. Jointly, the top ten make up over 70% of the sample.

V was cut back by 2 bases and J by 3 bases, leaving a gap of 17 bases between them. Counted from cysteine to phenylalanine, this CDR3 has 16 amino acids. The kept DNA is CDR3 alone, 48 bases in frame from the first base. CDR1 and CDR2 are drawn from the germline V gene (reference sequence): SGHAT, FQDESV. Stable Graves' hyperthyroidism was defined as no progression to ophthalmopathy during 18 months of follow-up. Hyperthyroidism patients were aged 18 to 65 years and newly diagnosed, with disease duration of less than 2 months. Any patient with an uncontrolled infection, another autoimmune disease, pregnancy or lactation was excluded. Clinical symptoms, serum thyroxine and TRAb, thyroid ultrasound, and orbital computed tomography formed the basis for the diagnoses. PBMCs were separated from 8 to 10 ml of fresh peripheral blood using Ficoll-Paque density gradient centrifugation. Trizol reagent was used to extract total RNA, and RNA quality was then checked on an Agilent 2100 Bioanalyzer.

The sample consisted of blood. The sequence is built from TRBV11-1 and TRBJ2-7; D gene: possibly TRBD2, on 6 matching bases. This TCR derives from a man between 45 and 60 years old with Graves' hyperthyroidism. The DNA reads as follows: TGTGCCAGCAGCTTAACTGGCGGGAAGAAAGTCTACGAGCAGTACTTC. This codes for CASSLTGGKKVYEQYF.